One sample yielded the 12 T cell receptor beta chains listed below, sequenced in a study of shared clonotypes between healthy human individuals (dated by TCRdb to the early 2020s). Library construction relied on the immunoSEQ multiplex PCR assay. The table was pulled from immuneACCESS by TCRdb, which kept in-frame rearrangements only. Such tables lose some clones; where checked, under half of the loss comes from unresolved V genes, and the rest has no known cause. In this sample the table shows 950,000 to 1,100,000 clones, roughly 80% of which occur a single time. The ten largest clones take up roughly 1.4% of the sample. The material sequenced was memory CD4+ T cells sorted from blood. The cell subset or site tag for this specimen amounts to: CD45RA-negative fraction. The receptors here all came from a man in his late teens or twenties in good health.

This clone appeared once. Within the sample, other DNA sequences also encode this same CDR3. The chain employs TRBV18 and TRBJ1-4, with D hard to call. V dropped 6 bases and J dropped 0 bases, with 8 bases sitting between them. Germline assignment: CDR1 KGHSH and CDR2 LQKENI. This CDR3 is 14 amino acids long. CDR3 DNA sequence: TGTGCCAGCTCGCCTAGCTCAACTAATGAAAAACTGTTTTTT. Its protein is CASSPSSTNEKLFF.

Here the CDR3 DNA reads TGTGCCAGCAAAACAGGGGGCGGCGAGCAGTACTTC. This sequence encodes CASKTGGGEQYF. The chain couples TRBV27 to TRBJ2-7; 9 bases match TRBD1. Per germline, CDR1 MNHEY and CDR2 SMNVEV (reference sequence). V dropped 7 bases and J dropped 6; count of bases not matched to a gene: 4. The CDR3 consists of 12 residues.

The chain employs TRBV2 and TRBJ1-5, with D hard to call. Germline V CDR1 and CDR2: SNHLY, FYNNEI. Trimming pared 6 bases from V and 3 bases from J, leaving 12 bases between. The CDR3 is made up of 14 amino acids. CDR3 bases: TGTGCCAGCAGAGCCGATAGGGACAATCAGCCCCAGCATTTT. Its protein is CASRADRDNQPQHF.

This clone was seen only a few times. The CDR3 DNA follows: TGTGCCAGCAGCTTGGTAGGGCGGGATGGCCACGAGCAGTACTTC. Translation gives CASSLVGRDGHEQYF. The rearrangement joins TRBV5-4 to TRBJ2-7; possible D gene TRBD2, 6 bases. The germline V and J ends were trimmed by 0 bases and 5 bases, with 15 bases remaining between them. This CDR3 spans 15 amino acids. Germline values: CDR1 SGHNT, CDR2 YYREEE (reference sequence).

V is TRBV6-5 and J is TRBJ1-3; a possible D gene is TRBD1 (5 bases). The V gene's germline CDR1 is MNHEY and CDR2 SVGAGI. The CDR3 is 13 residues long. V was trimmed by 7 bases and J by 8 bases, leaving 15 bases between them. The CDR3 reads CASKRGVRDTIYF. The CDR3 nucleotides read TGTGCCAGCAAGAGGGGAGTTCGGGACACCATATATTTT.

J is TRBJ1-4 and V is TRBV30; the D is unclear. CDR3 length: 13 amino acids. Deletions cut 3 bases from V and 3 bases from J, with 8 bases between. Germline V gene lookup returns CDR1 GTSNPN and CDR2 SVGIG (reference sequence). CDR3 nucleotides: TGTGCCTGGAGGGCAACAGCTAATGAAAAACTGTTTTTT. Protein: CAWRATANEKLFF.

The chain carries TRBV14 and TRBJ2-4; no firm D call. Looked up from germline, CDR1 is SGHDN and CDR2 is FVKESK. The V end lost 3 bases, the J end lost 0 bases, and 6 bases lay between the germline ends. This CDR3 region has 14 residues. The CDR3 is CASSQRIAKNIQYF. CDR3 in DNA: TGTGCCAGCAGCCAGAGGATAGCCAAAAACATTCAGTACTTC.

V is TRBV28 and J is TRBJ2-7; D gene ambiguous. The V and J ends lost 5 bases and 2 bases respectively, with 10 bases between them. This CDR3 has 13 amino acids. Germline CDR1 is MDHEN and CDR2 is SYDVKM. The CDR3 spells CASSIQGPYEQYF. The CDR3 nucleotides read TGTGCCAGCAGTATCCAAGGACCCTACGAGCAGTACTTC.

The chain is built from TRBV10-2 and TRBJ1-1; maybe TRBD1 (6 bases). Germline V CDR1 and CDR2: WSHSY, SAAADI. The CDR3 consists of 16 residues. Trimming cost V 4 bases and J 0 bases, with 15 bases left between them. The CDR3 DNA reads as TGCGCCAGCAGTGCAATCAGAGGGGGTATGAACACTGAAGCTTTCTTT. This codes for CASSAIRGGMNTEAFF.

This sequence joins TRBV7-2 and TRBJ2-5; TRBD2 aligns across 7 bases. The germline V gene encodes CDR1 SGHTA and CDR2 FQGNSA. The CDR3 covers 15 residues. The ends lost 7 bases at V and 2 bases at J; junction bases unmatched: 10. This chain's CDR3 is CASIPERGTQETQYF. The CDR3 bases are TGTGCCAGCATCCCAGAGCGGGGTACACAAGAGACCCAGTACTTC.

This clone has only a few counts. V and J are TRBV13 and TRBJ2-1; maybe TRBD2 (6 bases). Germline assignment: CDR1 PRHDT and CDR2 FYEKMQ (reference sequence). This CDR3 is built from 18 residues. The V end was cut by 3 bases, the J end by 0 bases, with 18 bases between. CDR3 loop: CASSFGRASASSYNEQFF. The CDR3 DNA reads as TGTGCCAGCAGCTTTGGGCGGGCTAGCGCAAGCTCCTACAATGAGCAGTTCTTC.

This clone was observed a single time. The chain couples TRBV6-5 to TRBJ1-2, with a possible D match to TRBD1 (5 bases). Looked up from germline, CDR1 is MNHEY and CDR2 is SVGAGI. Trimming removed 5 bases at V and 7 bases at J, with 17 bases between. There are 14 residues in the CDR3. CDR3: CASSDGGSRSGYTF. CDR3 coding DNA: TGTGCCAGCAGTGACGGGGGGTCACGGAGTGGCTACACCTTC.